Each of the 7 T cell receptor beta chains below was sequenced from the same sample in a study of T cell changes during pregnancy in multiple sclerosis. Produced via immunoSEQ multiplex PCR; TCRdb's table is partial and in-frame only. The table has more than 55,000 clones, roughly nine tenths seen once. The input for sequencing was CD4+ T cells from peripheral blood mononuclear cells, taken in the third trimester of pregnancy. Receptor source: a female donor with multiple sclerosis, enrolled in a pregnancy study.

The V call is TRBV7-2, the J call TRBJ2-6; D perhaps matches TRBD1 (5 bases). CDR3 length equals 16 residues. The V gene's germline CDR1 is SGHTA and CDR2 FQGNSA. V was cut by 1 base and J by 0 bases, with 7 bases left in between. The CDR3 here is CASSLGDSSGANVLTF. In DNA, the CDR3 is TGTGCCAGCAGCTTAGGTGACAGCTCTGGGGCCAACGTCCTGACTTTC.

The chain carries TRBV29-1 and TRBJ1-1; D unresolved. The CDR3 contains 11 residues. The V end was cut by 6 bases, the J end by 0 bases, with 5 bases between. Germline CDR1 reads SQVTM; CDR2 reads ANQGSEA. The DNA of the CDR3 is TGCAGCGTCTCGGTGAACACTGAAGCTTTCTTT. Protein sequence: CSVSVNTEAFF.

The chain carries TRBV5-6 and TRBJ2-7; 8 bases match TRBD1. Looked up from germline, CDR1 is SGHDT and CDR2 is YYEEEE. The CDR3 is 14 residues long. V was pared by 4 bases and J by 12 bases, with 15 bases of the junction left unmatched. The CDR3 DNA follows: TGTGCCAGCAGCAGGGACAGGACGATCGGGTCGTTGTACTTC. Translated, it gives CASSRDRTIGSLYF.

V and J are TRBV6-5 and TRBJ2-1, with 8 bases identical to TRBD1. Trimming took 2 bases from V and 6 from J; bases not matched to a gene: 3. The length of the CDR3 is 14 residues. Germline CDR1 reads MNHEY; CDR2 reads SVGAGI. The CDR3 reads CASSYRDRSNEQFF. Written as DNA, the CDR3 is TGTGCCAGCAGTTACCGGGACAGGTCCAATGAGCAGTTCTTC.

The chain is built from TRBV13 and TRBJ2-1, with D possibly being TRBD1 (5 bases). Trimming pared 0 bases from V and 5 bases from J, leaving 11 bases between. The germline V gene encodes CDR1 PRHDT and CDR2 FYEKMQ (reference sequence). The CDR3 runs 15 residues. CDR3 sequence reads: CASSLGQGLHNEQFF. The CDR3 bases are TGTGCCAGCAGCTTAGGGCAGGGTCTCCACAATGAGCAGTTCTTC.

The chain links TRBV10-3 to TRBJ2-3, with a tentative D call TRBD2 (5 bases). V shed 5 bases and J shed 4 bases, with 10 bases lying between them. Per the germline V gene, CDR1 is ENHRY and CDR2 is SYGVKD. The CDR3 runs 13 residues. The CDR3 loop reads CAISKGGADTQYF. CDR3 bases: TGTGCCATCAGTAAAGGAGGTGCAGATACGCAGTATTTT.

This clone appeared a few times. V usage is TRBV5-1 and J usage is TRBJ1-4; 9 nucleotides agree with TRBD1. The CDR3 covers 14 residues. Trimming removed 6 bases from V and 5 bases from J; junction bases left unmatched: 5. Per germline, CDR1 SGHRS and CDR2 YFSETQ. The CDR3 loop reads CASTFGTGNEKLFF. The CDR3 DNA sequence: TGCGCCAGCACCTTTGGGACAGGGAATGAAAAACTGTTTTTT.